The clone carrying this TCR beta chain has a handful of counts. Its antigen is unidentified. The data derive from a study of identical twins. Whole-study results and caveats: Reduced insertions were recorded for abundant cord blood beta clonotypes, with no such pattern in memory repertoires. One should note that invariant MAIT and iNKT cells could partly confound zero-insertion analyses.

Per the germline V gene, CDR1 is DFQATT and CDR2 is SNEGSKA (reference sequence). Trimming removed 2 bases from V and 1 base from J, with 20 bases in between. The CDR3 loop spans 17 amino acids. One entry per CDR3 protein, called by TCRdb with MiXCR from the 5' RACE reads. Altogether about 730,000 distinct CDR3 sequences are present, around 21% being singletons, with the ten largest covering 4% to 5.5%. Another study also made use of these data, one on T cells expressing NK-cell markers. Per that study: Alpha-beta TCR T cells were the sole sorting target in several experiments, owing to an anti-gamma-delta TCR antibody. Whether the expanded NKG2C+ T cell clones recognized HCMV remained unclear.

The sequencing input was PBMCs. V usage is TRBV20-1 and J usage is TRBJ1-1; D may be TRBD1 (5 bases). The TCR originated in a young woman in good health. In DNA form, the CDR3 reads TGCAGTGCTAGAAGTAAAATTGAGGGGATGAGGAACACTGAAGCTTTCTTT. This encodes CSARSKIEGMRNTEAFF.